This T cell receptor (beta chain) derives from a study of spatial heterogeneity in lung cancer. Overall study: The donors comprised about 74 untreated early-stage non-small cell lung cancer patients. Any follow-up PBMC samples that were available went on to be sequenced, and the median time to follow-up was approximately 2 years after resection.

TCRdb itself ran the 5' RACE reads through MiXCR, one entry per CDR3 protein. The profile shows around 110,000 distinct CDR3 sequences, 12% of them singletons. Regarding time point: blood at routine non-recurrence follow-up after resection. Whole RNA, isolated from tumor, nontumor lung or frozen PBMC, was sequenced without prior sorting. This clonotype has ten or more counts. The antigen remains unidentified. Study-wide findings and caveats: Ubiquitous expanded tumor TCRs were observed in blood more at resection than follow-up.

The sample was PBMCs, taken at follow-up. This clonotype was obtained from a male donor with early-stage non-small cell lung cancer.

CDR3 residues: CASSVGTSPGTEAFF. Here the CDR3 DNA reads TGTGCCAGCAGCGTAGGGACAAGCCCGGGCACTGAAGCTTTCTTT. The J gene is TRBJ1-1, the V gene TRBV9; TRBD1 might be the D (5 bases). Germline CDR1 reads SGDLS; CDR2 reads YYNGEE. V dropped 0 bases and J dropped 4 bases, with 13 bases sitting between them. The CDR3 has 15 amino acids.